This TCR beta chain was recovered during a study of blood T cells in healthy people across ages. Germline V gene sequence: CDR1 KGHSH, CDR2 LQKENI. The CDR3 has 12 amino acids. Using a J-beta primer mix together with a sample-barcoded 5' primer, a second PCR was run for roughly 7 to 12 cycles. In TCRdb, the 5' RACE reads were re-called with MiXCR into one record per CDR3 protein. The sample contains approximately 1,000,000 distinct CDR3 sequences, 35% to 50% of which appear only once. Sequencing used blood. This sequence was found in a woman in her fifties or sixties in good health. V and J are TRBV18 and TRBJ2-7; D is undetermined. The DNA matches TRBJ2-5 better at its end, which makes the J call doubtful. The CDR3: CASSPTPETQYF. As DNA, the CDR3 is TGTGCCAGCTCACCAACACCAGAGACCCAGTACTTC.